This TCR beta chain is drawn from a study of T cells in severe cutaneous drug reactions. On the study more broadly: Blister fluids or cells and PBMC were collected from patients in acute or recovery stage.

Libraries were made by iRepertoire multiplex PCR with TCR subtype-specific primers for bulk and single-cell sequencing. Reprocessing the multiplex PCR reads, TCRdb reports a single entry for every CDR3 protein and omits DNA. The sample features roughly 9,000 distinct CDR3 sequences, with 20% to 30% in its top ten. Carbamazepine had induced Stevens-Johnson syndrome or toxic epidermal necrolysis in the sequenced donors. Note on this clonotype: Its specificity is not known.

The CDR3 loop spans 14 amino acids. General study results and limits: Carbamazepine-induced Stevens-Johnson syndrome or toxic epidermal necrolysis patients showed strongly raised TRBV12-4, 30% to 40% in blister cells and 4% to 6% in PBMC. Tolerant-control and healthy-donor PBMC lacked or rarely had the public CDR3 found in blisters.

This sequence originates from a human donor with a severe cutaneous adverse drug reaction. Sequenced material: cells from a skin blister. The V call is TRBV12-3 or TRBV12-4, the J call TRBJ1-1. CDR3 amino acids: CASSLEGANTEAFF.